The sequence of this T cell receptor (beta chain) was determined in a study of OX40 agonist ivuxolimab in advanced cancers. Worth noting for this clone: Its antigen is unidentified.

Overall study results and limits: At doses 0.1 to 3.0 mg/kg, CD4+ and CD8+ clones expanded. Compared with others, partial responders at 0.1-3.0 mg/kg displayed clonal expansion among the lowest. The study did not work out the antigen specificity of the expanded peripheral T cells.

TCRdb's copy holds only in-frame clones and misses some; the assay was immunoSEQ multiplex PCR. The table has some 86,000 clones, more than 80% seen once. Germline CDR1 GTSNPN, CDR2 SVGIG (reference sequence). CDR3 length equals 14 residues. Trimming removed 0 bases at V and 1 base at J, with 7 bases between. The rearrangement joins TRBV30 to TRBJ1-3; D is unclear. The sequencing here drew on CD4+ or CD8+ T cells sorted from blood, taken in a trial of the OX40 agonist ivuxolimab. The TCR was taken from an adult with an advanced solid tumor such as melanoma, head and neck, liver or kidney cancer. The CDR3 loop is CAWSVGGSGNTIYF. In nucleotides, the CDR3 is TGTGCCTGGAGTGTAGGCGGATCTGGAAACACCATATATTTT.